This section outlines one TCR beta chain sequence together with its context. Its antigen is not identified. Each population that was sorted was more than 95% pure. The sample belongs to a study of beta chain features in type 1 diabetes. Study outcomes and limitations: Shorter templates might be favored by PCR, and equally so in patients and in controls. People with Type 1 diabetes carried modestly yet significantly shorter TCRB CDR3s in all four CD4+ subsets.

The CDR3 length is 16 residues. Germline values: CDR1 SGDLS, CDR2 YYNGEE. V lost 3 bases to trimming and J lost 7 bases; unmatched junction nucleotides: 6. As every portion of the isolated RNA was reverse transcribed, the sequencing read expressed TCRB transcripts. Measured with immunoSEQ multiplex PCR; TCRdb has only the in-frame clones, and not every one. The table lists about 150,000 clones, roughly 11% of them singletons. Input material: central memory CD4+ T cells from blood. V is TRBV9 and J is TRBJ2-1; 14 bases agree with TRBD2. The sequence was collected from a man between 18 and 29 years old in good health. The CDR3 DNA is TGTGCCAGCAGCGCACAGACTAGCGGGAGGGCGAATGAGCAGTTCTTC. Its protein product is CASSAQTSGRANEQFF.